The present entry profiles one TCR beta chain with its context. This entry comes from a study of shared clonotypes between healthy human individuals. Positively selected for CCR7, the CD45RO-negative cells used as naive CD8 cells excluded terminally differentiated effector memory CD45RA+ cells. Per germline, CDR1 SGHTA and CDR2 FQGNSA. The CDR3 spans 14 residues. Trimming removed 8 bases from V and 5 bases from J, with 16 bases in between. Assay used: immunoSEQ multiplex PCR; TCRdb lists only in-frame clones, some missing. The sample has approximately 720,000 clones, just over 90% seen once. This receptor was taken from a man aged 30-40 years in good health. Sequences were obtained from naive CD8+ T cells sorted from blood. V and J are TRBV7-2 and TRBJ2-1, with a possible D match to TRBD1 (6 bases). CDR3 sequence: CASPKLGDNNEQFF. In DNA, the CDR3 is TGTGCCAGCCCTAAATTGGGGGACAACAATGAGCAGTTCTTC.